The T cell receptor (beta chain) under discussion was sequenced for a study of control samples from healthy donors and cancer patients. TCRdb keeps only in-frame clones here, not all; method: immunoSEQ multiplex PCR. The profile covers around 100,000 clones, with roughly 84% appearing a single time and approximately 20% taken by the ten largest. Germline lookup yields CDR1 LNHDA and CDR2 SQIVND (reference sequence). This CDR3 contains 15 residues. V dropped 2 bases and J dropped 0 bases, with 9 bases sitting between them. The V gene is TRBV19, the J gene TRBJ2-3, with D unresolved. Sequenced material: blood. The clonotype was recovered from a woman between 50 and 59 years old in good health. CDR3 nucleotides: TGTGCCAGTAGTATAATCGGCCCAAGCACAGATACGCAGTATTTT. Encoded protein: CASSIIGPSTDTQYF.